This T cell receptor beta chain derives from a study of T-cell reconstitution after alpha-beta-depleted transplantation in children. This clonotype was counted many times. Unique molecular identifiers were incorporated when the TCRbeta library was constructed. MiXCR, run by TCRdb on the PCR reads, gives a single entry per CDR3 protein. Seen here are 150,000 to 200,000 distinct CDR3 sequences, 5% to 6.5% observed once, and the top ten hold roughly 4.7%. The sequencing used PBMCs, collected before TCRalphabeta/CD19-depleted stem cell transplant. The TCR sequence derives from a girl under three years old with combined immunodeficiency, due to receive a stem cell transplant.

CDR3 bases: TGTGCCAGCAGGGACCGAGCGGGAGGGTACGAGACCCAGTACTTC. It codes for CASRDRAGGYETQYF. The chain employs TRBV7-8 and TRBJ2-5; 10 nucleotides agree with TRBD2. V gave up 6 bases and J gave up 5 bases; unmatched junction bases: 9. CDR3 length: 15 residues. Looked up from germline, CDR1 is SGHVS and CDR2 is FQNEAQ.